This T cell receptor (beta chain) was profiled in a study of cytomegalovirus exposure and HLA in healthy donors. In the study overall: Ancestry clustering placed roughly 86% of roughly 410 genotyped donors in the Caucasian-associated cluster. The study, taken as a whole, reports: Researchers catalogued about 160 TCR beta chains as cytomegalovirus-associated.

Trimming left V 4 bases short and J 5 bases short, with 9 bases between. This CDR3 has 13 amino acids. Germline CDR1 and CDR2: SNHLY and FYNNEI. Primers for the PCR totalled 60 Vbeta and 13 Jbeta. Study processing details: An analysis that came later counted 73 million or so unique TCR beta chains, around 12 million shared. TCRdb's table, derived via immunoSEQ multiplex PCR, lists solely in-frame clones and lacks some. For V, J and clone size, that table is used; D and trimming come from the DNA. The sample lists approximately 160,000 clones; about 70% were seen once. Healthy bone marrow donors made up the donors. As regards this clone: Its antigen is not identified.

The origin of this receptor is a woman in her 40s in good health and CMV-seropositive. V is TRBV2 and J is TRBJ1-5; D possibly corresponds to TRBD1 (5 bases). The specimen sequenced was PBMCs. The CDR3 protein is CASSGTRDQPQHF. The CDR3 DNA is TGTGCCAGCAGTGGAACCAGGGATCAGCCCCAGCATTTT.